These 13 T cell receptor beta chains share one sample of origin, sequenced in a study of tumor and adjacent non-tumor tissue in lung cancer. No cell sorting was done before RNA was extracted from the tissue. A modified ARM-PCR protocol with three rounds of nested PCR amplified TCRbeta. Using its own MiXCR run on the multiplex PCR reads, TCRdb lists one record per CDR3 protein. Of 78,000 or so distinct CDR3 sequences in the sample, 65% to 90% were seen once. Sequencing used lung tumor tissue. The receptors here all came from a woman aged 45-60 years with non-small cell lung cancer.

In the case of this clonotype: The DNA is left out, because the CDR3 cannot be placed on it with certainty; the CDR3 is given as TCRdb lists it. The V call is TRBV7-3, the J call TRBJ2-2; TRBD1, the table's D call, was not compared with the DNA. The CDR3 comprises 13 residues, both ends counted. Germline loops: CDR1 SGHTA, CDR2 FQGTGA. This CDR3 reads CASSKPGAGSCFF.

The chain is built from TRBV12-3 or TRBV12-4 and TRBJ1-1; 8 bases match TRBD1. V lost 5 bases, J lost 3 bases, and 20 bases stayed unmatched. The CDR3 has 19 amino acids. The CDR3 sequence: CASSLFKGFETGEDTEAFF. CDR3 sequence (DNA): TGTGCCAGCAGTCTATTTAAAGGGTTCGAGACAGGGGAAGACACTGAAGCTTTCTTT.

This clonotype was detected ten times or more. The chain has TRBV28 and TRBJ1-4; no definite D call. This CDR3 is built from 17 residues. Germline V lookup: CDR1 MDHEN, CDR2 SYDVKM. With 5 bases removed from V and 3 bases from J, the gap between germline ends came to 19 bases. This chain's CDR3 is CASSTTDRDLPNEKLFF. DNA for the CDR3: TGTGCCAGCAGTACAACGGATAGGGATCTTCCTAATGAAAAACTGTTTTTT.

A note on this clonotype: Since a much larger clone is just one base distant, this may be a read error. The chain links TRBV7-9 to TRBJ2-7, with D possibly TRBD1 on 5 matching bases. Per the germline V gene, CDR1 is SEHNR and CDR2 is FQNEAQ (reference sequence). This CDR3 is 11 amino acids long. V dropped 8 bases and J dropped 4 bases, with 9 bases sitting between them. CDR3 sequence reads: CASGKGYEQYF. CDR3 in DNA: TGTGCCAGCGGCAAGGGGTACGAGCAGTACTTC.

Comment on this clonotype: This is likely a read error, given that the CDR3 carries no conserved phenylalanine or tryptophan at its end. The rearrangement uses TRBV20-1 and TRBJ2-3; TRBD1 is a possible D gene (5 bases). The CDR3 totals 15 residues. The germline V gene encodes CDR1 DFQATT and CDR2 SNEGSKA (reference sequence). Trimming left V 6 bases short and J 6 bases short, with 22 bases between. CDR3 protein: CSARLHGRGSDTQYC. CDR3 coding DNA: TGCAGTGCACGCCTCCATGGTAGGGGTTCGGATACGCAGTATTGT.

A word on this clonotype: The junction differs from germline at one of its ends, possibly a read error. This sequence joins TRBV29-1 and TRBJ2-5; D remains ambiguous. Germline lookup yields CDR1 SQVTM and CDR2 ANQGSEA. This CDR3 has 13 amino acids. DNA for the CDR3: TGCAGCGTTGCGGGCGCCTGTTTGGAGACCCGGTACTTC. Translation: CSVAGACLETRYF.

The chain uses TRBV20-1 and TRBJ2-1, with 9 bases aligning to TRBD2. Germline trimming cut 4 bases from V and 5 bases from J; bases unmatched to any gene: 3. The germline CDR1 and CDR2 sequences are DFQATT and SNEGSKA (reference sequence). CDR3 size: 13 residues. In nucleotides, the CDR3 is TGCAGTGCTAAGACTAGCGGACACAATGAGCAGTTCTTC. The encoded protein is CSAKTSGHNEQFF.

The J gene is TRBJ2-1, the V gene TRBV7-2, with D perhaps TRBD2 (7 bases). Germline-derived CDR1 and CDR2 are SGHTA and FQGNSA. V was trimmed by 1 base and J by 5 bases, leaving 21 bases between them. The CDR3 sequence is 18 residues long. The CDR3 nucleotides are TGTACCAGCAGCTTAGAGGTTTGGGGGGGCTCAAGGAACAATGAGCAGTTCTTC. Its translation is CTSSLEVWGGSRNNEQFF. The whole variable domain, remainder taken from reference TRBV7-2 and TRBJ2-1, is GAGVSQSPSNKVTEKGKDVELRCDPISGHTALYWYRQSLGQGLEFLIYFQGNSAPDKSGLPSDRFSAERTGGSVSTLTIQRTQQEDSAVYLCTSSLEVWGGSRNNEQFFGPGTRLTVL.

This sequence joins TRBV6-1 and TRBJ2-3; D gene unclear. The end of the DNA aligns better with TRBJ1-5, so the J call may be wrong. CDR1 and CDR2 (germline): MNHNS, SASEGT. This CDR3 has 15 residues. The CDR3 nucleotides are TGTGCCAGCAATGAGTCTACTCCTAGCACAGATACGCAGCATTTT. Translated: CASNESTPSTDTQHF.

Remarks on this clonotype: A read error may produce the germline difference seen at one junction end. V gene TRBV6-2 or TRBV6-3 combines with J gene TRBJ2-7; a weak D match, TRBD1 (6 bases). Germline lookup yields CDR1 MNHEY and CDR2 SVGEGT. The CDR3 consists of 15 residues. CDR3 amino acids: CASIKTGSNSYAQYF. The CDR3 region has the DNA TGTGCCAGCATTAAAACAGGGTCAAACTCCTACGCGCAGTACTTC.

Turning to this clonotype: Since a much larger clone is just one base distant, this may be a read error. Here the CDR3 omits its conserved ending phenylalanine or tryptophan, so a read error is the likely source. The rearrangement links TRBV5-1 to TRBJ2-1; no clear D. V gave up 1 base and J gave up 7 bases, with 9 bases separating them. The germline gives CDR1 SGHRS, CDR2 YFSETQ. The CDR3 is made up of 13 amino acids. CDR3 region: CASSLLGSNEQFL. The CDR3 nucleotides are TGCGCCAGCAGCTTGTTGGGTTCGAATGAGCAGTTCTTA.

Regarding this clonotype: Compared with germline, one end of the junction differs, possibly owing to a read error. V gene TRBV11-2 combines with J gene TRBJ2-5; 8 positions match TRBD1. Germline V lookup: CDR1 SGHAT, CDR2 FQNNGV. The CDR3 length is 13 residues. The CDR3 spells CVSSRDRGPTQYF. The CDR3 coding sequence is TGTGTCAGCAGCCGTGACAGGGGACCGACCCAGTACTTC. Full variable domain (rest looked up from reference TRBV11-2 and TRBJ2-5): EAGVAQSPRYKIIEKRQSVAFWCNPISGHATLYWYQQILGQGPKLLIQFQNNGVVDDSQLPKDRFSAERLKGVDSTLKIQPAKLEDSAVYLCVSSRDRGPTQYFGPGTRLLVL.

The CDR3 region is CAISGDSGLLLHF. CDR3 nucleotides: TGTGCCATCTCAGGGGATTCGGGGTTACTCCTCCACTTT. This rearrangement joins TRBV10-3 to TRBJ1-6, with a possible D match to TRBD1 (6 bases). There are 13 residues in the CDR3. V was cut by 8 bases and J by 15 bases, with 20 bases left in between. Germline CDR1 reads ENHRY; CDR2 reads SYGVKD.